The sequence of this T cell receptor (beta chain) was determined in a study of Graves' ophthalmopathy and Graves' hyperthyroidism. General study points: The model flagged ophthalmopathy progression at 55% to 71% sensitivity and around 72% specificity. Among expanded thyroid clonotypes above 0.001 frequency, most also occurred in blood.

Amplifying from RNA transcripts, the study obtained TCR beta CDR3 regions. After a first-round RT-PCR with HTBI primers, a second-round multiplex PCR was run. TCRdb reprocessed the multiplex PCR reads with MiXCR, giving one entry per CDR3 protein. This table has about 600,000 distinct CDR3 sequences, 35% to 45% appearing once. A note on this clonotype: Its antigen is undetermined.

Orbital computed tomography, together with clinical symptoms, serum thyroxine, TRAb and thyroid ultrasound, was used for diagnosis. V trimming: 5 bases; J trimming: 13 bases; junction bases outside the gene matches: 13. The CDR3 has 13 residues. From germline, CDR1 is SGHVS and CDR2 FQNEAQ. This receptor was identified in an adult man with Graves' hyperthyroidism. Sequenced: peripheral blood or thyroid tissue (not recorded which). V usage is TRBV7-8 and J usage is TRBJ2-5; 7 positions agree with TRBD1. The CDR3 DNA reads TGTGCCAGCAGCATACGACAGGGACAGACGCGGTACTTC. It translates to CASSIRQGQTRYF.